The subject of this entry is one TCR beta chain. Its antigen has not been determined. Qualities for individual bases were not recorded, and no much larger clone is one base off. The protocol used for the library was the immunoSEQ multiplex PCR assay. What TCRdb holds here is the immuneACCESS table cut down to in-frame rearrangements. Part of the clones is not present; checked against another copy, under half of the missing clones reflect an unresolved V gene, and the others are unexplained. In all, the sample holds 500,000 to 550,000 clones, and approximately 80% of those were seen once. Together, the top ten hold less than 0.015% of the sample. The record originates from a study of shared T cell receptors in the human thymus (TCRdb year 2021). Concerning the study at large: The study examined how self-reactive, shared T-cell receptor alpha chains are generated in the human thymus.

The CDR3 runs 16 amino acids, cysteine and phenylalanine included. Kept here is only the CDR3 DNA, which spans 48 bases and is read in frame from base 1. Looking up the germline V gene yields CDR1 SGHRS and CDR2 YFSETQ. Trimmed from V: 4 bases; trimmed from J: 8 bases; junction bases lacking a gene match: 12. These data were also reused for a study on human thymus T cells. The second study's authors report: Immunologically healthy infants undergoing open corrective cardiac surgery for congenital heart defects in Finland were used as donors. The thymus tissue came from surgical resects taken out during corrective cardiac surgery. Biased V and J gene segment usage appeared to be present in both thymic and peripheral blood repertoires. Highly overlapping thymic TCR repertoires among unrelated individuals were reported in the related research. The study described the TCR alpha and beta repertoires in fewer than 10 infant thymus samples and four matching peripheral blood samples. Donor ages ranging from roughly 7 to 250 days were recorded, and a handful of male and a couple of female infants were included in the cohort. Thymocytes were released mechanically from tissue and stored at -70 °C as pellets of 10-30 million cells. A QIAsymphony instrument was used to extract genomic DNA from frozen cell pellets. The immunoSEQ multiplex PCR assay was used to amplify the TCRB and TCRAD loci from a standardized quantity of quality-controlled genomic DNA. The amplicons spanned the V(D)J region and were long enough to cover the CDR3 and allow V and J genes to be identified. The commercial immunoSEQ service was used to sequence amplicons on an Illumina platform. Primer bias and sequencing errors were corrected using previously described methods, and TCRAD and TCRB definitions followed the IMGT database. Analysis of the repertoires was done with immunoSEQ Analyzer 3.0 and VDJTools and included basic statistics, V/J segment usage, diversity estimates, rarefaction and pairwise overlap. To estimate diversity, the Chao1, ChaoE, Efron-Thisted, Shannon and inverse Simpson indices were applied, and diversity was also estimated on datasets down-sampled to the smallest sample. Repertoire overlap was determined by strict matching of CDR3 nucleotide sequence, V gene and J gene, and Jaccard-based multidimensional scaling clustering was applied. On average, about 800,000 unique TCRB clonotypes were obtained from thymus samples, compared with some 84,000 from blood samples.

The material sequenced was thymocytes. This clonotype was sampled from a boy in the first two years of life with a congenital heart defect. Donor details come from another sample of the same person, matched by shared clones. The chain is encoded by TRBV5-1 joined to TRBJ1-4; 9 bases in between match TRBD1. The DNA is as follows: TGCGCCAGCAGCACGGGACAGGGTTTTTGGGAGGAAAAACTGTTTTTT. Protein translation: CASSTGQGFWEEKLFF.